The subject of this entry is one T cell receptor (beta chain). Its antigen is currently not known. Nothing much larger sits one base from this clone, and base qualities are not available. Frozen genomic DNA underwent high-throughput TCRbeta CDR3 sequencing by immunoSEQ, including PCR amplification, mapping, bias correction and internal controls. In the paper's pipeline: Only productive rearrangements were retained, and each unique TCRbeta sequence was defined by its CDR3 nucleotide sequence together with its V and J gene. For a sequence to be called donor-reactive, it needed a frequency of at least 0.01% and at least 5-fold expansion in CFSE-low cells compared with unstimulated pre-transplant cells. Minimum frequency thresholds were set for each subject on the basis of the unstimulated sample with the lowest template count, so that a detection power of at least 90% was ensured. Repertoire turnover was measured by Jensen-Shannon divergence between the top 1000 TCRbeta sequences post- and pre-transplant. Changes in detection of donor-reactive sequences were tested with two-sided Fisher's exact tests. This is the immuneACCESS table as TCRdb keeps it, with only in-frame sequences that have V and J called. A part of the clones is gone; compared with another copy, unresolved V genes explain less than half, and the rest is unexplained. For V, J and clone size, that table is used; D and trimming come from the DNA. This sample lists tens of thousands of clones; nearly 85% were detected once. 0.47% of the sample is held by the ten biggest clonotypes.

Thawed unstimulated PBMCs were stained for CD3, CD4 and CD8 and FACS-sorted into CD3+CD4+ and CD3+CD8+ populations. Randomization to immunosuppression withdrawal applied to every one of the 8 studied subjects. The Qiagen DNeasy Blood and Tissue Kit was used to isolate genomic DNA. The sample comes from a study of T cell clones after liver transplantation (dated by TCRdb to about 2019). For the study in its entirety: ITN030ST, the source of the samples, was a randomized trial that attempted immunosuppression withdrawal within 2 years of liver transplantation. After a pre-transplant mixed lymphocyte reaction, TCRbeta sequencing was used to pinpoint donor-reactive T cell clones, which were subsequently tracked in post-transplant blood. Subjects received no induction therapy and standard immunosuppression until randomization at 12-24 months post-transplant. Third party-reactive TCRbeta sequences from pre-transplant MLRs were also identified as an antigen-independent comparator for donor-reactive sequences. Blood samples were collected pre-transplant, pre-randomization before withdrawal, and post-randomization after either full withdrawal or failed withdrawal. Three of the eight recipients were HCV-positive; the others were transplanted for non-autoimmune, non-viral indications. To count as tolerant, a recipient had to stay completely off immunosuppression for at least one year without liver enzymes climbing beyond twice the upper limit of normal. The study cohort included 8 liver transplant recipients, of whom 3 were classified as tolerant and 5 as non-tolerant. Paper-wide results and their limitations: Since no allograft tissue specimens were available, donor-reactive T cells may have migrated into the graft instead of being deleted. Conclusions were preliminary, limited by small, heterogeneous patient numbers and non-standardized post-transplant time points. Circulating donor-reactive CD4 TCRbeta sequences fell significantly post-transplant in most of the 8 subjects, irrespective of tolerance or HCV status. The decline in donor-reactive sequences exceeded the decline in third party-reactive sequences, suggesting partial antigen-specific deletion that was unrelated to withdrawal success. Low numbers of available donor cells limited the measurable donor-reactive repertoire in two subjects. When repertoire turnover was accounted for, significantly reduced detection of donor-reactive sequences was found in 7 of 8 subjects for CD4 and in 8 of 8 subjects for CD8.

From its cysteine to its phenylalanine, the CDR3 spans 15 amino acids. Left in the record is the CDR3 DNA by itself, 45 bases read in frame from the first base. For CDR1 and CDR2, the germline V gene lists SGHAT and FQNNGV. V sheds 4 bases and J sheds 3 bases, leaving 12 bases between their ends. The V and J segments used are TRBV11-2 and TRBJ1-4, with the D gene not confidently named. The TCR originated in a human patient who received a liver transplant. After a transplant, some T cells may be of graft donor origin. Sequenced here: CD4+ T cells from blood, sampled around 45 months after liver transplant. The CDR3 region has the sequence CASSSPWSPNEKLFF. The nucleotide sequence reads TGTGCCAGCAGCTCCCCCTGGTCCCCTAATGAAAAACTGTTTTTT.